This T cell receptor beta chain was captured in a study of T-cell memory formation after mild COVID-19. This CDR3 has 16 residues. With V trimmed by 2 bases and J by 0 bases, 2 bases remained unmatched. CDR1 LGHNA and CDR2 YNFKEQ come from the germline V gene. MiXCR, applied by TCRdb to the 5' RACE reads, yields one record per CDR3 protein. The sample lists 210,000 or so distinct CDR3 sequences; around 26% were seen once. This receptor was identified in an adult woman who had mild COVID-19 (a few samples of this study predate the infection). Cell type and time point are not known. The rearrangement joins TRBV4-2 to TRBJ2-3; TRBD2 matches 10 bases. Specimen: PBMCs or a T cell subset sorted from them (not recorded which). Written as DNA, the CDR3 is TGTGCCAGCAGCCAACAACTAGCGGGGAGCACAGATACGCAGTATTTT. Its translation: CASSQQLAGSTDTQYF.